A selection of T cell receptor beta chains follows, all from one sample in a study of blood T cell repertoires in COVID-19. Here immunoSEQ multiplex PCR was the method, and the copy in TCRdb shows in-frame clones only, minus some. The repertoire holds about 89,000 clones, around 90% seen once, with approximately 15% in the top ten. Sequenced material: peripheral blood. The receptors originated from a male donor with acute or convalescent COVID-19. Each CDR3 is given with its conserved first and last residue. D genes are given only for firm matches.

v_call	d_call	cdr3_aa
TRBV6-1	TRBD2	CASSGAQWAGDTDTQYF
TRBV6-6	TRBD1	CASSYTGQGTDTQYF
TRBV5-1	-	CASSLDRDDGYTF
TRBV3-1/TRBV3-2	TRBD2	CASSQDLASGVETQYF
TRBV7-9	TRBD1	CASSRGQGVSLNTEAFF
TRBV18	-	CASSPGGGNQPQHF
TRBV5-4	TRBD1	CASSFGGGQAATEAFF
TRBV24-1	TRBD2	CATSDPGTRGYTDTQYF
TRBV5-4	TRBD1	CASRLGTGSETQYF
TRBV19	-	CASSIYGAGSSNYGYTF
TRBV14	TRBD2	CASSQGTAGGADTQYF